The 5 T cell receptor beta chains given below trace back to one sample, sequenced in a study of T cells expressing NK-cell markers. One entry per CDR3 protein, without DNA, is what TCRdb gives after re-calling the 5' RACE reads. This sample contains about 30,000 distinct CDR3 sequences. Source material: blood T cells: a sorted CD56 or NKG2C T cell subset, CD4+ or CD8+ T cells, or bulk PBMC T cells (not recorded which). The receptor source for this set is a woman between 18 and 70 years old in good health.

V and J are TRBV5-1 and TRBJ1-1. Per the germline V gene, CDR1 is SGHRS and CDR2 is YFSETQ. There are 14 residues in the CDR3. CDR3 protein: CASTLGSMNTEAFF.

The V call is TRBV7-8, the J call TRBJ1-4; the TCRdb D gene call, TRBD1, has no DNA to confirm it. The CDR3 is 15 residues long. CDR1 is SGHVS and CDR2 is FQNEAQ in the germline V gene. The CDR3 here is CASSAEGGTNEKLFF.

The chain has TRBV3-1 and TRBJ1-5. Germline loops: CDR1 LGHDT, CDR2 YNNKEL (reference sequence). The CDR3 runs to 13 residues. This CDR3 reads CARRTRVNQPQHF.

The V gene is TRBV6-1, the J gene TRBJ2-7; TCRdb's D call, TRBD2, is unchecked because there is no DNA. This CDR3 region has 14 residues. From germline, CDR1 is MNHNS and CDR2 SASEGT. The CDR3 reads CASSPGLAINEQYF.

This CDR3 reads CASSEAQLGRNPSNQPQHF. The chain recombines TRBV2 with TRBJ1-5. The germline gives CDR1 SNHLY, CDR2 FYNNEI. The CDR3 covers 19 residues. Filled out from reference TRBV2 and TRBJ1-5, the complete variable domain reads EPEVTQTPSHQVTQMGQEVILRCVPISNHLYFYWYRQILGQKVEFLVSFYNNEISEKSEIFDDQFSVERPDGSNFTLKIRSTKLEDSAMYFCASSEAQLGRNPSNQPQHFGDGTRLSIL.